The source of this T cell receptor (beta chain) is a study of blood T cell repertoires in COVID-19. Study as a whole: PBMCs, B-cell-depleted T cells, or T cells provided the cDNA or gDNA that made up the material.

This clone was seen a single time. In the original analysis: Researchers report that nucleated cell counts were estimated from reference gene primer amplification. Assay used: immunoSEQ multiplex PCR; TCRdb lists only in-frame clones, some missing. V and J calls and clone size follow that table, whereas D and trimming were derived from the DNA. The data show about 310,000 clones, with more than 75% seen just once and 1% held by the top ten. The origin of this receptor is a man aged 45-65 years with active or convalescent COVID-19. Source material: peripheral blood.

This CDR3 is CASSKPQANYGYTF. CDR3 in DNA: TGTGCCAGCAGCAAACCACAAGCTAACTATGGCTACACCTTC. V gene TRBV21-1 combines with J gene TRBJ1-2; TRBD1, the table's D call, lacks a check against the DNA. TRBV21-1 is reported as a pseudogene. The length of the CDR3 is 14 residues.